This TCR beta chain came from a study of cytomegalovirus exposure and HLA in healthy donors. The overall study: From HLA-typed donors, an early data release held around 85 million unique TCRs.

In regard to this clone: Its specificity is unknown.

Study results and limitations: Most TCR sequences were seen very rarely across donors, but some public TCRs occurred in many. Clonal expansion was found to be greater in HLA-associated TCR beta chains than in equally common others in a later analysis. Researchers reported that a few CMV-associated chains were confirmed in vitro as CMV antigen-specific.

Vbeta (60) and Jbeta (13) primers were used in the PCR. The protocol was immunoSEQ multiplex PCR, while the TCRdb copy is restricted to in-frame clones and leaves out a portion. Found here are over 100,000 clones, roughly 66% of them singletons; the top ten hold about 2%. This CDR3 is 15 amino acids long. With 2 bases clipped from V and 2 bases from J, the junction kept 4 bases outside the gene matches. CDR1 and CDR2 (germline): SGHTA, FQGTGA. The genes are TRBV7-3 and TRBJ2-7; 9 bases map to TRBD2. The sample taken for sequencing was PBMCs. This TCR was sampled from a woman aged 25 to 39 in good health and CMV-seronegative. The CDR3 DNA reads as TGTGCCAGCAGCTTAGGACTAGCGCCGACCTACGAGCAGTACTTC. Translation gives CASSLGLAPTYEQYF.